This TCR beta chain was identified in a study of blood T cell repertoires in COVID-19. Study information: From T cells, B-cell-depleted T cells, or PBMCs came the material, which was cDNA or gDNA.

Original processing notes: Nucleated cell counts were estimated from reference gene primer amplification. Profiling relied on immunoSEQ multiplex PCR, and the TCRdb table lists in-frame clones only, not all of them. Clone size and the V and J calls come from that table; the DNA yielded D and trimming. This sample has 180,000 or so clones, with about 85% found just once. The count of this clone is one. V was trimmed by 6 bases and J by 5 bases, leaving 16 bases between them. From germline, CDR1 is LGHNT and CDR2 FRNRAP. The CDR3 has 14 amino acids. Sequenced: peripheral blood. The chain couples TRBV12-5 to TRBJ1-1; weak D call: TRBD1 (5 bases). The source of this sequence is a woman in her 70s with COVID-19, enrolled during active disease. In DNA form, the CDR3 reads TGTGCTAGTGGACCAGGGACTGCGGGGACTGAAGCTTTCTTT. Its protein is CASGPGTAGTEAFF.